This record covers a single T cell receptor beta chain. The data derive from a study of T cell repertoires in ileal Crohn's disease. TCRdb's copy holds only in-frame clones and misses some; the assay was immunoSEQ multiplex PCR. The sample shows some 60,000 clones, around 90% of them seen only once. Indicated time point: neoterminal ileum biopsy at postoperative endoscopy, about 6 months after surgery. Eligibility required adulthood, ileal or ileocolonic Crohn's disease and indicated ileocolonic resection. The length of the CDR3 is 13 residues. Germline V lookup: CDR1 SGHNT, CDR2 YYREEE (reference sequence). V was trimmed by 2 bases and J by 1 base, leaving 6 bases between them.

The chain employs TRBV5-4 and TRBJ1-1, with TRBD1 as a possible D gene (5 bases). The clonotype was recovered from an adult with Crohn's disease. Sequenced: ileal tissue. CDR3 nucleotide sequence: TGTGCCAGCAGCTTCGGGGGGAACACTGAAGCTTTCTTT. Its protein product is CASSFGGNTEAFF.